A selection of T cell receptor beta chains follows, all from one sample in a study of shared clonotypes between healthy human individuals. Measured with immunoSEQ multiplex PCR; TCRdb has only the in-frame clones, and not every one. The sample yields under 1,100,000 clones, around 78% seen once. Sequenced: memory CD4+ T cells from PBMCs. These receptors originate from a man aged 18 to 29 in good health. Some clones in this sample may be carry-over from other donors' samples. Both conserved end residues are part of each CDR3. Each record gives: V gene, J gene, D gene, CDR3 protein. A D gene is named only where the DNA matches it firmly.

>TRBV18|TRBJ2-7|TRBD1
CASSLDRALPYEQYF
>TRBV14|TRBJ2-1|TRBD2
CASSSWMWTSGYNEQFF
>TRBV28|TRBJ1-1|.
CASSSRKVSSGFF
>TRBV5-1|TRBJ1-1|.
CASSLAATRSTEAFF
>TRBV30|TRBJ2-7|.
CAWARPSGSYEQYF
>TRBV5-1|TRBJ2-3|.
CASSFWADTQYF
>TRBV28|TRBJ1-2|.
CASSRMGVGDGNTF
>TRBV30|TRBJ2-5|.
CAWTSTETQYF
>TRBV7-2|TRBJ1-2|TRBD1
CASSLAETGNGYTF
>TRBV14|TRBJ2-1|TRBD2
CASSQETSGRADEQFF
>TRBV5-4|TRBJ2-5|.
CASSPEGGRETQYF
>TRBV5-1|TRBJ2-1|.
CASRLDGTAYNEQFF
>TRBV5-1|TRBJ2-7|TRBD2
CASSPSGTRSYEQYF
>TRBV19|TRBJ2-3|TRBD1
CASRGTGGADTQYF
>TRBV7-3|TRBJ1-2|.
CPTPRQLDGYTF
>TRBV6-6|TRBJ1-1|.
CASSYSDPRWGAFF
>TRBV9|TRBJ2-5|TRBD1
CASSTAGQGQETQYF
>TRBV6-1|TRBJ2-7|.
CASSERRTYEQYF
>TRBV28|TRBJ1-4|.
CASSDYTTDSAKLFF
>TRBV6-5|TRBJ2-1|TRBD2
CASSYPAGGTYNEQFF
>TRBV5-1|TRBJ2-5|TRBD1
CASSQADRGKETQYF
>TRBV28|TRBJ2-1|.
CASSSRGAVSYNEQFF
>TRBV28|TRBJ2-7|.
CASRRLGQITYEQYF
>TRBV5-1|TRBJ1-1|.
CASSLGGGRTTEAFF
>TRBV4-2|TRBJ2-5|TRBD2
CASSRSAGGSETQYF
>TRBV5-1|TRBJ2-3|.
CASSQGRLSPTDTQYF
>TRBV2|TRBJ1-2|TRBD1
CASVRQGQGYTF
>TRBV5-1|TRBJ2-5|TRBD2
CASSLGLAGGAETQYF
>TRBV6-1|TRBJ2-3|.
CASSRDISTDTQYF
>TRBV11-3|TRBJ2-3|.
CASSSRTDTQYF
>TRBV29-1|TRBJ1-1|.
CSVDLTTNTEAFF
>TRBV5-1|TRBJ2-3|.
CASAQENTQYF
>TRBV11-3|TRBJ1-1|.
CASSRGDTEAFF
>TRBV6-5|TRBJ2-3|.
CASSRTGEGTDTQYF
>TRBV4-3|TRBJ1-5|TRBD1
CASSQSGQANQPQHF
>TRBV30|TRBJ2-3|.
CAWSALALPQDTQYF
>TRBV7-9|TRBJ2-7|.
CASSLAAGDEQYF
>TRBV7-9|TRBJ2-3|TRBD2
CASSLGAGAVDTQYF
>TRBV7-3|TRBJ1-1|.
CASSFTGTTEAFF
>TRBV28|TRBJ2-7|TRBD1
CASTSYRGVYEQYF
>TRBV7-9|TRBJ2-7|.
CASSLDSLEGYEQYF
>TRBV2|TRBJ2-7|TRBD2
CASSEGGRGSMSRQYF
>TRBV5-6|TRBJ2-3|.
CASSLVSGSGTDTQYF
>TRBV27|TRBJ2-1|TRBD2
CASSFGERESEQFF
>TRBV7-9|TRBJ1-2|.
CASSSPRGRVEYGYTF
>TRBV28|TRBJ1-2|.
CASSSRQRYGYTF
>TRBV27|TRBJ2-7|.
CASSLRLGPTTYYEQYF
>TRBV28|TRBJ1-2|.
CVSSRQGFNYGYTF